The next 8 T cell receptor beta chains were all read from a single sample in a study of T cells in Graves' hyperthyroidism and ophthalmopathy. There were TCR beta CDR3 regions amplified from RNA transcripts. An initial round of RT-PCR targeting the TCR CDR3 relied on the HTBI primer set. One entry per CDR3 protein results from TCRdb running MiXCR on the multiplex PCR reads. The sample lists about 760,000 distinct CDR3 sequences, roughly a third occurring once. The specimen was blood. These receptors originate from a middle-aged woman with Graves' hyperthyroidism.

The chain is built from TRBV3-1 and TRBJ1-3; the D is unclear. Trimming cost V 4 bases and J 0 bases, with 7 bases left between them. The CDR3 is 14 residues long. CDR1 is LGHDT, CDR2 YNNKEL, per germline (reference sequence). CDR3 in amino acids: CASSRESSGNTIYF. The DNA of the CDR3 is TGTGCCAGCAGCCGAGAGAGCTCTGGAAACACCATATATTTT.

The chain has TRBV7-6 and TRBJ2-7; 11 positions match TRBD2. Germline CDR1 is SGHVS and CDR2 is FNYEAQ. With V trimmed by 11 bases and J by 3 bases, 9 bases remained unmatched. The CDR3 has 14 amino acids. The CDR3 region is CAFTRLAGIYEQYF. The CDR3 DNA reads TGTGCCTTCACACGACTAGCGGGGATCTACGAGCAGTACTTC. The variable domain in full, with the rest retrieved from reference TRBV7-6 and TRBJ2-7, is GAGVSQSPRYKVTKRGQDVALRCDPISGHVSLYWYRQALGQGPEFLTYFNYEAQQDKSGLPNDRFSAERPEGSISTLTIQRTEQRDSAMYRCAFTRLAGIYEQYFGPGTRLTVT.

The chain links TRBV5-5 to TRBJ1-5; D might be TRBD1 (5 bases). The CDR3 covers 15 residues. Trimming pared 1 base from V and 2 bases from J, leaving 10 bases between. Looked up from germline, CDR1 is SGHKS and CDR2 is YYEKEE (reference sequence). CDR3 DNA sequence: TGTGCCAGCAGCTTGTGGGGGAATGGCAATCAGCCCCAGCATTTT. Translated: CASSLWGNGNQPQHF.

This chain links TRBV28 with TRBJ2-7; D call uncertain. Germline-derived CDR1 and CDR2 are MDHEN and SYDVKM. Trimming removed 5 bases at V and 7 bases at J, with 15 bases between. CDR3 length: 13 amino acids. The CDR3 nucleotides are TGTGCCAGCAGTCCGCCTAACCTCCGGGAGCAGTACTTC. Its protein product is CASSPPNLREQYF.

This chain connects TRBV5-8 to TRBJ2-5, with TRBD1 identical over 7 bases. The CDR3 consists of 15 residues. Germline V lookup: CDR1 SGHTS, CDR2 YDEGEE. V lost 4 bases, J lost 5 bases, and 11 bases stayed unmatched. The CDR3 loop is CASSPPRQGWETQYF. The CDR3, as DNA: TGTGCCAGCAGCCCCCCTCGACAGGGATGGGAGACCCAGTACTTC.

The chain is built from TRBV3-1 and TRBJ1-2, with D maybe TRBD1 (5 bases). Germline CDR1 reads LGHDT; CDR2 reads YNNKEL (reference sequence). Trimming shortened V by 4 bases and J by 2 bases, and 17 bases separated the two germline ends. CDR3 size: 16 residues. This CDR3 reads CASSLSNLGANYGYTF. The CDR3 DNA is TGTGCCAGCAGCCTAAGTAATCTAGGGGCGAACTATGGCTACACCTTC. The full variable domain, rest sourced from reference TRBV3-1 and TRBJ1-2, is DTAVSQTPKYLVTQMGNDKSIKCEQNLGHDTMYWYKQDSKKFLKIMFSYNNKELIINETVPNRFSPKSPDKAHLNLHINSLELGDSAVYFCASSLSNLGANYGYTFGSGTRLTVV.

The genes are TRBV9 and TRBJ1-4, with D possibly matching TRBD1 (6 bases). The CDR3 runs to 14 residues. Trimming pared 3 bases from V and 7 bases from J, leaving 13 bases between. From germline, CDR1 is SGDLS and CDR2 YYNGEE. The CDR3 bases are TGTGCCAGCAGCGCCGGGGGGGCAGCTGAAAAACTGTTTTTT. Translated, it gives CASSAGGAAEKLFF.

This clonotype came up a few times. V is TRBV5-1 and J is TRBJ1-1; D is perhaps TRBD1 (5 bases). The ends were cut back, 2 bases at V and 6 bases at J, with 14 bases in the middle. CDR1 and CDR2 from the germline V gene are SGHRS and YFSETQ. The CDR3 has 14 residues. The CDR3 bases are TGCGCCAGCAGCTTAACCGGGGGTGGGCCTGAAGCTTTCTTT. Translation gives CASSLTGGGPEAFF.